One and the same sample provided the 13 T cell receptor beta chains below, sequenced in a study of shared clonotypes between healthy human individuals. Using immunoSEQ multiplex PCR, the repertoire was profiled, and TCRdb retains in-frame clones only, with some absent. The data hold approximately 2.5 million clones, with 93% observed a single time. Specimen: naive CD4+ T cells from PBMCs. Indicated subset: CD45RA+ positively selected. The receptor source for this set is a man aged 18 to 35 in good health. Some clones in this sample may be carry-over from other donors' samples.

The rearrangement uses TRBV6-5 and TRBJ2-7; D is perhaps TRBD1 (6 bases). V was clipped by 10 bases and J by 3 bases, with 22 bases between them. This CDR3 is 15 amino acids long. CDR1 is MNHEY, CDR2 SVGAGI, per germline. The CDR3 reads CAIHPRSGAGYEQYF. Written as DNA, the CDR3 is TGTGCCATCCATCCAAGATCAGGGGCTGGCTACGAGCAGTACTTC.

This CDR3 reads CASSGNRETQYF. CDR3 nucleotides: TGCGCCAGCAGCGGAAATCGAGAGACCCAGTACTTC. This chain uses TRBV5-1 with TRBJ2-5; D call uncertain. The CDR3 totals 12 residues. The V end lost 4 bases, the J end lost 4 bases, and 8 bases lay between the germline ends. The germline gives CDR1 SGHRS, CDR2 YFSETQ. The variable domain in full, with the rest retrieved from reference TRBV5-1 and TRBJ2-5, is KAGVTQTPRYLIKTRGQQVTLSCSPISGHRSVSWYQQTPGQGLQFLFEYFSETQRNKGNFPGRFSGRQFSNSRSEMNVSTLELGDSALYLCASSGNRETQYFGPGTRLLVL.

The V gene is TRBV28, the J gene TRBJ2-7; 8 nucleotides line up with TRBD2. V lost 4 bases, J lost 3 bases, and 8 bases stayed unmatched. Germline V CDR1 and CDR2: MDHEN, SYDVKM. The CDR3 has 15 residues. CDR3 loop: CASSSFSGKFYEQYF. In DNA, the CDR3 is TGTGCCAGCAGTTCGTTTAGCGGGAAATTCTACGAGCAGTACTTC. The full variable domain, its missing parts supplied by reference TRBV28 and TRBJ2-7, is DVKVTQSSRYLVKRTGEKVFLECVQDMDHENMFWYRQDPGLGLRLIYFSYDVKMKEKGDIPEGYSVSREKKERFSLILESASTNQTSMYLCASSSFSGKFYEQYFGPGTRLTVT.

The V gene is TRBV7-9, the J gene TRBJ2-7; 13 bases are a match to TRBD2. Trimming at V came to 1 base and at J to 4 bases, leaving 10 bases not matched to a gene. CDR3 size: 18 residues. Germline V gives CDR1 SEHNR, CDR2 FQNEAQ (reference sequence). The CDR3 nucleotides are TGTGCCAGCAGCTTAGTCCTCAGACTAGCGGGAGGCTTATACGAGCAGTACTTC. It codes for CASSLVLRLAGGLYEQYF.

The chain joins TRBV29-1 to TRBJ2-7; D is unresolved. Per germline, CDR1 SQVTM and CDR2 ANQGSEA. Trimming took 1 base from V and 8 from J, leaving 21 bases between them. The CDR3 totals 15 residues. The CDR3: CSVEVVASTSKKQYF. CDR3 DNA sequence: TGCAGCGTTGAAGTGGTGGCGAGCACCAGCAAAAAGCAGTACTTC.

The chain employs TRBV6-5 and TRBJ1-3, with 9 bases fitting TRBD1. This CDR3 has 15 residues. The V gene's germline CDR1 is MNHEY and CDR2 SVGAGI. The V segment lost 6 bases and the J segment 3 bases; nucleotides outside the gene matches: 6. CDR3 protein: CASSDRDRVGNTIYF. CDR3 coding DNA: TGTGCCAGCAGCGACCGGGACAGGGTTGGAAACACCATATATTTT.

CDR3 bases: TGTGCCAGCAGCTTGCAATACACGGGAAACACCGGGGAGCTGTTTTTT. It encodes CASSLQYTGNTGELFF. The rearrangement joins TRBV5-4 to TRBJ2-2; possibly TRBD2 for D (5 bases). V lost 1 base and J lost 2, with 12 bases in between. The CDR3 consists of 16 residues. Looked up from germline, CDR1 is SGHNT and CDR2 is YYREEE (reference sequence). Full variable domain (missing parts from reference TRBV5-4 and TRBJ2-2): ETGVTQSPTHLIKTRGQQVTLRCSSQSGHNTVSWYQQALGQGPQFIFQYYREEENGRGNFPPRFSGLQFPNYSSELNVNALELDDSALYLCASSLQYTGNTGELFFGEGSRLTVL.

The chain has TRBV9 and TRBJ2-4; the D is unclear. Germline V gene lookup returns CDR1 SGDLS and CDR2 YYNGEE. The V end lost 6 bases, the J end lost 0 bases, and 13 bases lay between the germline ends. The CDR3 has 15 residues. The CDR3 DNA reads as TGTGCCAGCACGCGCGGCCGCCTAGCCAAAAACATTCAGTACTTC. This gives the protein CASTRGRLAKNIQYF.

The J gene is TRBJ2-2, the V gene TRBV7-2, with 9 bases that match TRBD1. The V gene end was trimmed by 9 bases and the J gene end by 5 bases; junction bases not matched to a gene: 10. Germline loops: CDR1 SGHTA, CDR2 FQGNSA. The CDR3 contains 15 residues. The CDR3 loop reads CASLRGQGWTGELFF. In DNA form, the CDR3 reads TGTGCCAGTTTAAGGGGACAGGGATGGACCGGGGAGCTGTTTTTT.

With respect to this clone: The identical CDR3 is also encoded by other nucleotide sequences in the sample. Here the CDR3 reads CATSRDRLTNEKLFF. Here the CDR3 DNA reads TGTGCCACCAGCAGAGATCGTCTAACTAATGAAAAACTGTTTTTT. This chain uses TRBV15 with TRBJ1-4; D unresolved. Germline-derived CDR1 and CDR2 are LNHNV and YYDKDF (reference sequence). This CDR3 has 15 residues. Trimming took 0 bases from V and 1 from J, leaving 6 bases between them.

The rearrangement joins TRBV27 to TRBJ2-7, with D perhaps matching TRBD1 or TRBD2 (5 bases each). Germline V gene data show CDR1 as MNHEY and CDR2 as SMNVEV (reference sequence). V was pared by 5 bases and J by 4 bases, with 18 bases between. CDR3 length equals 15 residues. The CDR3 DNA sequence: TGTGCCAGCAGTGAGGGCGGCGGACGGACATACGAGCAGTACTTC. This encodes CASSEGGGRTYEQYF.

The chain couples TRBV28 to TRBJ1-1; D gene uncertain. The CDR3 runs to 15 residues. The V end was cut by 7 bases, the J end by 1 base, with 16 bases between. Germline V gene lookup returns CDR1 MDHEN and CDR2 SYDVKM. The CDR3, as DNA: TGTGCCAGCACGAACCCAGCGTCGGGGAACACTGAAGCTTTCTTT. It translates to CASTNPASGNTEAFF.

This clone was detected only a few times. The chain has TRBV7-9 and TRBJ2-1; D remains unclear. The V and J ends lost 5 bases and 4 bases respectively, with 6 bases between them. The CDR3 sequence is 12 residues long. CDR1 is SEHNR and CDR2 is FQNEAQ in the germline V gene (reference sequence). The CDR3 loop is CASSREYNEQFF. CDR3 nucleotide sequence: TGTGCCAGCAGCCGAGAGTACAATGAGCAGTTCTTC.